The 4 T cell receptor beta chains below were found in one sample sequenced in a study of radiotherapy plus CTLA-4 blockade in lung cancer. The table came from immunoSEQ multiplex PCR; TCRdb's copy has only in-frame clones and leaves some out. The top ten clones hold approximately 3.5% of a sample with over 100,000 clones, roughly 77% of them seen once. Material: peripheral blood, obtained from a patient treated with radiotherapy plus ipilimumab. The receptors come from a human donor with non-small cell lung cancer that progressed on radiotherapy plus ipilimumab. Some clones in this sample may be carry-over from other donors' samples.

The CDR3 region has the DNA TGTGCCAGTAGTATATCGACAGGGAACACCGGGGAGCTGTTTTTT. Its protein product is CASSISTGNTGELFF. The rearrangement joins TRBV19 to TRBJ2-2, with TRBD1 as a possible D gene (6 bases). V lost 2 bases and J 1 base, leaving 8 bases between the germline ends. Looked up from germline, CDR1 is LNHDA and CDR2 is SQIVND (reference sequence). The CDR3 has 15 residues.

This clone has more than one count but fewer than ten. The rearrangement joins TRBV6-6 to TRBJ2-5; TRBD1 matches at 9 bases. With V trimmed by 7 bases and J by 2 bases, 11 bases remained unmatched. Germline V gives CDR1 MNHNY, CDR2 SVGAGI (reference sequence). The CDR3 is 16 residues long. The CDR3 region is CASTPRGTGLQETQYF. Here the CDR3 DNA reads TGTGCCAGCACTCCTAGGGGGACAGGGCTACAAGAGACCCAGTACTTC.

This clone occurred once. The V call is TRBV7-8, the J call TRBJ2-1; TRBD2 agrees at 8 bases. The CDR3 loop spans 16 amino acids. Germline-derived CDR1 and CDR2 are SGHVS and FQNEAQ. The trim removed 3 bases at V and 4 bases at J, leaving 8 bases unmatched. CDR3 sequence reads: CASSFYGGGRYNEQFF. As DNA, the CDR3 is TGTGCCAGCAGCTTTTATGGCGGGGGGAGGTACAATGAGCAGTTCTTC.

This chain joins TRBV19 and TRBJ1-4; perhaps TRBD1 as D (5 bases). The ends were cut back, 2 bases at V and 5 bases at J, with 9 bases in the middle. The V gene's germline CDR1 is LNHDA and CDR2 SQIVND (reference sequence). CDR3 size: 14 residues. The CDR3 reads CASSISQGNEKLFF. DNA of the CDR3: TGTGCCAGTAGTATATCGCAGGGCAATGAAAAACTGTTTTTT.